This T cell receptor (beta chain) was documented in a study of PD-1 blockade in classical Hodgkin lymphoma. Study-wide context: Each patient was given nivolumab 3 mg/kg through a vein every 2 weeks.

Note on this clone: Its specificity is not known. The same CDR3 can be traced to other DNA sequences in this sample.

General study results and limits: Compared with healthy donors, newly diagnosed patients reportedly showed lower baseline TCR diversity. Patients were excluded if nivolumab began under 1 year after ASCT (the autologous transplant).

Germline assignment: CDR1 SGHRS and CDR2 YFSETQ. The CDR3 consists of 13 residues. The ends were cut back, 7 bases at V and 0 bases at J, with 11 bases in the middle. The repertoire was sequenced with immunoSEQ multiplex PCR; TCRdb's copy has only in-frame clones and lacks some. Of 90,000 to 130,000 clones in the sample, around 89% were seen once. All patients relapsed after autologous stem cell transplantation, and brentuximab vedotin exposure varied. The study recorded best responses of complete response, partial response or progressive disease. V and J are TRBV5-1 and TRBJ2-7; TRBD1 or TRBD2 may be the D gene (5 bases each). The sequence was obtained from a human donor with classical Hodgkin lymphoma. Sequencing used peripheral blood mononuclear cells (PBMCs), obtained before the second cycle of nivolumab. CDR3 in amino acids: CASGQGPSYEQYF. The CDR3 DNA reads TGCGCCAGCGGCCAGGGACCCTCCTACGAGCAGTACTTC.